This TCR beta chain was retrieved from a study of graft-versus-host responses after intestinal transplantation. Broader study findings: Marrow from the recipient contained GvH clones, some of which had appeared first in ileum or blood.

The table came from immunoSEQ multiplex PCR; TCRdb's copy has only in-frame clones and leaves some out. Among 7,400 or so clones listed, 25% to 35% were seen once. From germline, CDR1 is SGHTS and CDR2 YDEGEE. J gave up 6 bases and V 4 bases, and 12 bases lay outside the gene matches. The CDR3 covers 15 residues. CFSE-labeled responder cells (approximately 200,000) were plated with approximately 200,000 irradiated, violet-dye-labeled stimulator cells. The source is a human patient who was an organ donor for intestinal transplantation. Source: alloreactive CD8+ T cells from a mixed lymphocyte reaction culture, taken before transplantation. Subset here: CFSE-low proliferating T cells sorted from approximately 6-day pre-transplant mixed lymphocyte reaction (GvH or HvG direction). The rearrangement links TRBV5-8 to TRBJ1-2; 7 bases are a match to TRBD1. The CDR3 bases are TGTGCCAGCAGCGAAAGGCCGGGACAGCTTAATGGCTACACCTTC. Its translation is CASSERPGQLNGYTF. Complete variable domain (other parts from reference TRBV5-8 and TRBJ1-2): EAGVTQSPTHLIKTRGQQATLRCSPISGHTSVYWYQQALGLGLQFLLWYDEGEERNRGNFPPRFSGRQFPNYSSELNVNALELEDSALYLCASSERPGQLNGYTFGSGTRLTVV.